This TCR beta chain was obtained from a study of T cell repertoires in cytomegalovirus infection. This clonotype showed up many times. Trimming pared 6 bases from V and 5 bases from J, leaving 16 bases between. This CDR3 is 14 amino acids long. Germline values: CDR1 SEHNR, CDR2 FQNEAQ (reference sequence). In TCRdb, the reads were re-called with MiXCR into one record per CDR3 protein. The data hold fewer than 300,000 distinct CDR3 sequences, with roughly 24% observed a single time. Sequenced input: PBMCs. The V gene is TRBV7-9, the J gene TRBJ2-5; possibly TRBD2 for D (6 bases). The TCR sequence derives from a human donor in good health (CMV status not recorded). Some clones in this sample may be carry-over from other donors' samples. The CDR3 reads CASSRPLGGETQYF. In nucleotides, the CDR3 is TGTGCCAGCAGTCGACCTCTGGGGGGTGAGACCCAGTACTTC.